This TCR beta chain was sequenced for a study of OX40 agonist ivuxolimab in advanced cancers. Study-wide context: Ivuxolimab was an agonistic, fully human IgG2 monoclonal antibody directed against OX40 (CD134), a costimulatory receptor. Among the approximately 50 dose-escalation patients, around 19 had hepatocellular carcinoma, around 15 melanoma, 9 renal cell carcinoma and 9 head and neck cancer. In the dose-escalation cohort, 70% to 85% of patients were male, and the mean age was approximately 60 years, with a range of about 23 to 85. Patients were allowed to have had prior anti-PD-1, anti-PD-L1 or anti-CTLA-4 therapy, and 30% to 40% of the dose-escalation patients had been treated with checkpoint inhibitors. The paper covers the monotherapy dose-escalation part of the phase I ivuxolimab trial, which included N of about 51 patients. Peripheral TCRbeta sequencing aimed to test whether ivuxolimab altered TCR sequence diversity and caused clonal T-cell expansion. Intravenous ivuxolimab was administered to patients every 2 weeks at six dose levels: 0.01, 0.1, 0.3, 1.5, 3 and 10 mg/kg. Partial responses occurred in three dose-escalation patients, of whom one had hepatocellular carcinoma and two had cutaneous melanoma. On the study overall, not on this receptor specifically: At doses of 0.1 to 3.0 mg/kg, clonal expansion of both CD4+ and CD8+ blood T cells was observed from baseline to week 6. Which antigens the clonally expanded peripheral T cells were specific for was not determined. Partial responders in the 0.1-3.0 mg/kg groups had among the lowest normalized peripheral clonal expansion, especially among CD8+ T cells. Low levels of normalized T-cell clonal expansion were also shown by some nonresponding patients. After ivuxolimab, CD8+ T cells had more expanded clones than CD4+ T cells on average.

Comments on this clone: The clone's antigen remains unknown. No base qualities exist here, and no much larger clone lies one base off it.

Genomic DNA was extracted from sorted cells for sequencing of the TCRbeta CDR3 region. TCRbeta CDR3 regions were sequenced using the immunoSEQ Assay. Sourced from immuneACCESS, this table was stored by TCRdb with only in-frame sequences that have V and J called. A share of the clones is absent; for the studies checked, an unresolved V gene accounts for under half, and the remainder has no known explanation. Across this sample there are about 19,000 clones, with roughly nine tenths seen only once. The ten largest clones take up around half of the sample. Patients with a history of autoimmune disease or receiving systemic immunosuppression were excluded from the trial. In every dose cohort, peripheral blood was drawn for TCR sequencing at baseline, cycle 4 day 1, and cycle 7 day 1. Samples came from an open-label, multicenter, first-in-human phase I dose-escalation trial of ivuxolimab. The trial enrolled adults with locally advanced or metastatic head and neck squamous cell, hepatocellular, melanoma or renal cell carcinoma. Before TCR sequencing, CD4+ T cells and CD8+ T cells from peripheral blood were sorted into separate populations.

CDR1 MNHEY and CDR2 SVGAGI were looked up in the germline V gene. The CDR3 spans 15 residues, from the cysteine through the phenylalanine. Just the 45-base CDR3 DNA is kept, in frame starting at base 1. V loses 5 bases at its end and J loses 5 bases; junction bases beyond the gene matches: 3. The source was CD4+ or CD8+ T cells sorted from blood, collected in a trial of the OX40 agonist ivuxolimab. The sequence was collected from an adult with an advanced solid tumor such as melanoma, head and neck, liver or kidney cancer. The sequence joins TRBV6-5 to TRBJ2-1; 13 junctional bases match TRBD2. Here the CDR3 is given as CASSTSGRGNNEQFF. In nucleotide form, the sequence is TGTGCCAGCAGTACTAGCGGGAGGGGCAACAATGAGCAGTTCTTC.